A selection of T cell receptor beta chains follows, all from one sample in a study of PD-1 blockade in classical Hodgkin lymphoma. Measured with immunoSEQ multiplex PCR; TCRdb has only the in-frame clones, and not every one. The sample records about 110,000 clones, around 89% being singletons. The sequenced sample was peripheral blood mononuclear cells (PBMCs), obtained before the second cycle of nivolumab. Receptor source: a human donor with classical Hodgkin lymphoma. CDR3s include the opening cysteine and the closing phenylalanine or tryptophan. A D gene is named only where the DNA matches it firmly. Clone size is not always given. Where it is, it says once, few, many or a class for expanded clones.

TRBD1,TRBJ2-1,TRBV2,NA,TGTGCCAGCACCGGGACAGGGTTTGACAATGAGCAGTTCTTC,CASTGTGFDNEQFF
TRBD1,TRBJ1-2,TRBV10-1,once,TGCGCCAGCAGTGGTCAAGACAGGGGGCTTAACTATGGCTACACCTTC,CASSGQDRGLNYGYTF
TRBD1,TRBJ1-2,TRBV7-2,NA,TGTGCCAGCAGCCGCCCCGGGACAGGGACCTCTAACTATGGCTACACCTTC,CASSRPGTGTSNYGYTF
TRBD1,TRBJ1-1,TRBV6-1,NA,TGTGCCAGCTGCGAACAGGGGCCGAACACTGAAGCTTTCTTT,CASCEQGPNTEAFF
NA,TRBJ1-1,TRBV7-2,NA,TGTGCCACGAACCCGGGTTGGGCAACTGAAGCTTTCTTT,CATNPGWATEAFF
NA,TRBJ2-2,TRBV7-2,NA,TGTGCCAGCAGCCCCGGACGGAGGGTCACCGGGACGTCAGAGCTGTTTTTT,CASSPGRRVTGTSELFF
NA,TRBJ2-7,TRBV7-9,NA,TGTGCCAGCACCCTTTCTACCTCTCCGGGGATCCAGTACTTC,CASTLSTSPGIQYF
NA,TRBJ2-7,TRBV11-3,NA,TGTGCCAGCAGCTTAGAAGGCGGCTACGAGCAGTACTTC,CASSLEGGYEQYF
NA,TRBJ1-5,TRBV28,NA,TGTGCCAGCAGTTTATCGTGGCAAGGGACGGCGGGGCATTTT,CASSLSWQGTAGHF
NA,TRBJ2-7,TRBV6-1,NA,TGTGCCAGCAGTATACAGGGAAGGGCGTCCTACGAGCAGTACTTC,CASSIQGRASYEQYF
TRBD1,TRBJ1-4,TRBV15,NA,TGTGCCACCAGCAGAGAGCAGGGGGCCCAGGATGAAAAACTGTTTTTT,CATSREQGAQDEKLFF
NA,TRBJ1-1,TRBV6-5,NA,TGTGCCAGCAGTTACTCAGCAGGGAACACTGAAGCTTTCTTT,CASSYSAGNTEAFF
NA,TRBJ1-4,TRBV27,once,TGTGCCAGCAGTCCCCGATCCATTTGGGGAGGTAGTAATGAAAAACTGTTTTTT,CASSPRSIWGGSNEKLFF
NA,TRBJ1-2,TRBV18,NA,TGTGCCAGCTCACCGGGCGCGAGTGATAACTATGGCTACACCTTC,CASSPGASDNYGYTF
TRBD2,TRBJ2-7,TRBV11-2,NA,TGTGCCAGCAGCTCTGGGCAACTAGCGGGAAAGAGAGACTACGAGCAGTACTTC,CASSSGQLAGKRDYEQYF
TRBD1,TRBJ1-4,TRBV30,NA,TGTGCCGGTCTCACAGGGGGCGTACCTAATGAAAAACTGTTTTTT,CAGLTGGVPNEKLFF
NA,TRBJ2-7,TRBV7-9,NA,TGTGCCAGCAGCTTGGTGGACGGAGAGCAGTACTTC,CASSLVDGEQYF
NA,TRBJ1-4,TRBV4-1,NA,TGCGCCAGCAGCACCTGGTGGGGCACAGGAATAGGAAAACTGTTTTTT,CASSTWWGTGIGKLFF
TRBD2,TRBJ2-1,TRBV18,NA,TGTGCCAGCTCACCGGGGACTAGCGGGCTTATGGGCGAGCAGTTCTTC,CASSPGTSGLMGEQFF
NA,TRBJ2-7,TRBV19,NA,TGTGCCAGTACCTTCGGAGGGAATCTTTTCTACGAGCAGTACTTC,CASTFGGNLFYEQYF
NA,TRBJ1-1,TRBV5-5,NA,TGTGCCAGCAGCCCGGAAACTGAAGCTTTCTTT,CASSPETEAFF
TRBD2,TRBJ2-2,TRBV19,NA,TGTGCCAGTAGTTCTAGCGGGAGTGGTACCGGGGAGCTGTTTTTT,CASSSSGSGTGELFF
NA,TRBJ1-2,TRBV27,NA,TGTGCCAGCAGCGGCGGTCGTCTTTACGGCTACACCTTC,CASSGGRLYGYTF
NA,TRBJ2-7,TRBV6-1,NA,TGTGCCAGCAGTGAAGAGGTAGCTTCCAACGAGCAGTACTTC,CASSEEVASNEQYF
NA,TRBJ1-4,TRBV19,NA,TGTGCCAGTAGAGAAAGAGATGCAACTAATGAAAAACTGTTTTTT,CASRERDATNEKLFF
TRBD1,TRBJ1-5,TRBV10-3,NA,TGTGCCACCTCGACAGGGCCGAGCAATCAGCCCCAGCATTTT,CATSTGPSNQPQHF